These 22 T cell receptor beta chains originate from one sample sequenced in a study of memory CD8 T cells in hepatitis C reinfection. The time point was: late/post reinfection, 12 to 24 weeks after detection. The sorted cells went straight to TCR sequencing with no prior in vitro expansion. TCRdb's table, derived via immunoSEQ multiplex PCR, lists solely in-frame clones and lacks some. The repertoire has 46,000 or so clones, roughly 87% of them found once; the top ten carry 0.65% to 0.9%. Specimen: naive CD8+ T cells sorted from blood. These receptor sequences come from a man aged 18 to 30 with hepatitis C virus infection.

This clone occurred once. The chain is built from TRBV27 and TRBJ2-1; tentative D call: TRBD2 (5 bases). The CDR3 covers 14 residues. From germline, CDR1 is MNHEY and CDR2 SMNVEV (reference sequence). Trimming pared 2 bases from V and 4 bases from J, leaving 9 bases between. The CDR3 loop is CASSLSSAYNEQFF. CDR3 coding DNA: TGTGCCAGCAGTTTAAGTAGCGCTTACAATGAGCAGTTCTTC.

The V call is TRBV4-1, the J call TRBJ1-5; possibly TRBD1 for D (5 bases). Trimming left V 0 bases short and J 11 bases short, with 8 bases between. The germline gives CDR1 MGHRA, CDR2 YSYEKL. The CDR3 loop spans 12 amino acids. CDR3 region: CASSQDGGSQHF. The CDR3 nucleotides are TGCGCCAGCAGCCAAGACGGGGGGTCCCAGCATTTT.

This clone was seen once. The rearrangement links TRBV6-5 to TRBJ1-2; D remains ambiguous. The CDR3 extends over 11 amino acids. Trimming took off 10 bases at V and 1 base at J, with 7 bases between the two ends. CDR1 and CDR2 from the germline V gene are MNHEY and SVGAGI. CDR3 in amino acids: CATGVNYGYTF. Here the CDR3 DNA reads TGTGCCACCGGAGTTAACTATGGCTACACCTTC.

This chain connects TRBV10-3 to TRBJ1-2, with 7 bases identical to TRBD1. CDR3 length: 15 residues. Germline loops: CDR1 ENHRY, CDR2 SYGVKD. The ends lost 5 bases at V and 4 bases at J; junction bases unmatched: 10. The CDR3 DNA follows: TGTGCCATCAGTTTGACCCGGGACAGCCCCTATGGCTACACCTTC. It encodes CAISLTRDSPYGYTF.

This chain connects TRBV6-1 to TRBJ2-1; possibly TRBD1 for D (5 bases). Germline assignment: CDR1 MNHNS and CDR2 SASEGT. The V end lost 4 bases, the J end lost 1 base, and 11 bases lay between the germline ends. This CDR3 is built from 15 residues. CDR3 nucleotide sequence: TGTGCCAGCAGTGTTCAGGGAATATCCTACAATGAGCAGTTCTTC. This codes for CASSVQGISYNEQFF.

The chain employs TRBV6-5 and TRBJ1-1; D may be TRBD1 (6 bases). Germline V gene data show CDR1 as MNHEY and CDR2 as SVGAGI. Trimming removed 0 bases at V and 4 bases at J, with 15 bases between. This CDR3 contains 16 residues. The CDR3 here is CASSYSSSGGRTEAFF. As DNA, the CDR3 is TGTGCCAGCAGTTACTCGAGTTCTGGGGGCCGCACTGAAGCTTTCTTT.

The chain has TRBV19 and TRBJ1-6, with a weak D call TRBD1 (5 bases). This CDR3 is 16 amino acids long. Germline values: CDR1 LNHDA, CDR2 SQIVND (reference sequence). V lost 7 bases and J 6 bases, leaving 19 bases between the germline ends. Here the CDR3 reads CASMPWGERSNSPLHF. The CDR3 nucleotides are TGTGCCAGTATGCCATGGGGGGAACGCAGTAATTCACCCCTCCACTTT. Full variable domain (missing parts from reference TRBV19 and TRBJ1-6): DGGITQSPKYLFRKEGQNVTLSCEQNLNHDAMYWYRQDPGQGLRLIYYSQIVNDFQKGDIAEGYSVSREKKESFPLTVTSAQKNPTAFYLCASMPWGERSNSPLHFGNGTRLTVT.

The rearrangement joins TRBV14 to TRBJ2-5; 11 bases align to TRBD2. The V gene end was trimmed by 3 bases and the J gene end by 1 base; junction bases not matched to a gene: 4. Per germline, CDR1 SGHDN and CDR2 FVKESK. This CDR3 has 16 residues. This chain's CDR3 is CASSQGLAASQETQYF. As DNA, the CDR3 is TGTGCCAGCAGCCAGGGACTAGCGGCCTCCCAAGAGACCCAGTACTTC. Variable domain in full (rest from reference TRBV14 and TRBJ2-5): EAGVTQFPSHSVIEKGQTVTLRCDPISGHDNLYWYRRVMGKEIKFLLHFVKESKQDESGMPNNRFLAERTGGTYSTLKVQPAELEDSGVYFCASSQGLAASQETQYFGPGTRLLVL.

This rearrangement joins TRBV5-4 to TRBJ2-3; 8 bases align to TRBD1. CDR1 SGHNT and CDR2 YYREEE come from the germline V gene (reference sequence). V shed 6 bases, J shed 6 bases, and the junction held 12 bases outside the gene matches. The CDR3 is made up of 15 amino acids. The CDR3 bases are TGTGCCAGCACCCAAGGTGGACAGGGCTTCGATACGCAGTATTTT. Encoded protein: CASTQGGQGFDTQYF.

This sequence joins TRBV6-5 and TRBJ2-5; no firm D call. The V gene's germline CDR1 is MNHEY and CDR2 SVGAGI. Trimming removed 5 bases from V and 0 bases from J, with 7 bases in between. The CDR3 runs 13 residues. This CDR3 reads CASSQEYQETQYF. CDR3 coding DNA: TGTGCCAGCAGTCAAGAGTACCAAGAGACCCAGTACTTC.

The rearrangement links TRBV11-1 to TRBJ2-3; tentative D call: TRBD2 (6 bases). The CDR3 consists of 15 residues. Germline CDR1 and CDR2: SGHAT and FQDESV (reference sequence). Trimming took off 4 bases at V and 2 bases at J, with 13 bases between the two ends. The CDR3 protein is CASSSTGLHTDTQYF. CDR3 DNA: TGTGCCAGCAGCTCTACGGGACTCCACACAGATACGCAGTATTTT.

This clone was seen a handful of times. This chain joins TRBV27 and TRBJ2-1, with D unclear. This CDR3 has 13 residues. Trimming removed 2 bases from V and 10 bases from J, with 12 bases in between. Germline CDR1 reads MNHEY; CDR2 reads SMNVEV (reference sequence). In nucleotides, the CDR3 is TGTGCCAGCAGTTTAGGCGGCCTTGGGGAGCAGTTCTTC. Protein sequence: CASSLGGLGEQFF.

A single count supports this clone. The CDR3 sequence is CASSSPGQETQYF. CDR3 nucleotides: TGTGCCAGCAGCTCCCCAGGGCAAGAGACCCAGTACTTC. V usage is TRBV7-9 and J usage is TRBJ2-5, with D maybe TRBD1 (5 bases). V was cut by 4 bases and J by 2 bases, with 8 bases left in between. CDR1 and CDR2 (germline): SEHNR, FQNEAQ (reference sequence). This CDR3 comprises 13 residues.

J is TRBJ2-1 and V is TRBV5-8; TRBD1 is a possible D gene (5 bases). Trimming shortened V by 5 bases and J by 1 base, and 10 bases separated the two germline ends. This CDR3 contains 14 residues. CDR1 and CDR2 (germline): SGHTS, YDEGEE. DNA of the CDR3: TGTGCCAGCAGTCCAGGGAATTCCTACAATGAGCAGTTCTTC. It translates to CASSPGNSYNEQFF.

This chain links TRBV7-9 with TRBJ2-1; 11 bases map to TRBD2. CDR3 length: 16 amino acids. Per germline, CDR1 SEHNR and CDR2 FQNEAQ (reference sequence). The trim removed 0 bases at V and 5 bases at J, leaving 3 bases unmatched. CDR3 region: CASSLALAGGDNEQFF. The CDR3 bases are TGTGCCAGCAGCTTAGCGCTAGCGGGGGGTGACAATGAGCAGTTCTTC.

The chain links TRBV6-1 to TRBJ2-3, with D possibly being TRBD2 (5 bases). Trimming took 8 bases from V and 5 from J, leaving 20 bases between them. This CDR3 contains 15 residues. Germline assignment: CDR1 MNHNS and CDR2 SASEGT. The CDR3 nucleotides are TGTGCCAGCCGCGGGTGGACCTCGGAGGTAGATACGCAGTATTTT. It is translated as CASRGWTSEVDTQYF.

The J gene is TRBJ1-2, the V gene TRBV6-5; a possible D gene is TRBD1 (5 bases). Germline V gene data show CDR1 as MNHEY and CDR2 as SVGAGI. V gave up 7 bases and J gave up 7 bases, with 16 bases separating them. The CDR3 is 13 residues long. CDR3 in DNA: TGTGCCAGCACCGAAACCGGGACTCTTGGCTACACCTTC. This translates into CASTETGTLGYTF.

This chain links TRBV9 with TRBJ2-5; possible D gene TRBD2, 6 bases. From germline, CDR1 is SGDLS and CDR2 YYNGEE. This CDR3 is 15 amino acids long. Trimming stripped 1 base from V and 4 bases from J, with 14 bases between. For the CDR3, the DNA is TGTGCCAGCAGCGTAATCGGGAGATCGGGAGAGACCCAGTACTTC. It yields the protein CASSVIGRSGETQYF.

This clone showed up just a few times. The chain joins TRBV2 to TRBJ1-1; possible D gene TRBD1, 5 bases. Germline V gene lookup returns CDR1 SNHLY and CDR2 FYNNEI. V was pared by 0 bases and J by 3 bases, with 11 bases between. This CDR3 spans 15 amino acids. CDR3 in amino acids: CASSEAPAGDTEAFF. The CDR3, as DNA: TGTGCCAGCAGTGAAGCCCCAGCGGGGGACACTGAAGCTTTCTTT.

This chain connects TRBV14 to TRBJ2-5; 8 positions match TRBD2. Trimming cost V 3 bases and J 4 bases; bases outside gene matches: 7. CDR1 and CDR2 (germline): SGHDN, FVKESK. The CDR3 extends over 15 amino acids. This chain's CDR3 is CASSQGERGSETQYF. CDR3 in DNA: TGTGCCAGCAGCCAGGGGGAGCGGGGGTCAGAGACCCAGTACTTC.

The chain recombines TRBV13 with TRBJ1-2, with no clear D. This CDR3 comprises 13 residues. CDR1 and CDR2 (germline): PRHDT, FYEKMQ (reference sequence). Trimming stripped 2 bases from V and 3 bases from J, with 7 bases between. The CDR3 spells CASSLSRYYGYTF. In nucleotides, the CDR3 is TGTGCCAGCAGCTTATCCAGATACTATGGCTACACCTTC.

The chain joins TRBV23-1 to TRBJ2-7; D uncertain. TRBV23-1 is treated as an ORF (open reading frame) with a function not yet certain. The length of the CDR3 is 17 residues. Trimming took off 3 bases at V and 2 bases at J, with 20 bases between the two ends. The CDR3 nucleotides are TGCGCCAGCAGTCAGCCCCTGACTCAAACCGAGCCCTACGAGCAGTACGTC. It yields the protein CASSQPLTQTEPYEQYV.